This TCR beta chain stems from a study of blood T cell repertoires in COVID-19. The length of the CDR3 is 15 residues. Germline CDR1 is SGHTA and CDR2 is FQGTGA. The germline V and J ends were trimmed by 2 bases and 1 base, with 11 bases remaining between them. Clones were sequenced by immunoSEQ multiplex PCR, and TCRdb holds only the in-frame ones, with some missing. Found here are a few hundred thousand clones, around 92% of them singletons; the top ten hold 0.95% to 1.5%. This clone showed up just once. This clonotype was obtained from a man aged 35 to 55 with acute or convalescent COVID-19. The sequencing input was peripheral blood. This chain uses TRBV7-3 with TRBJ1-1; D remains ambiguous. The CDR3 is CASSLGGFGNTEAFF. The CDR3 DNA reads as TGTGCCAGCAGCTTAGGCGGGTTCGGGAACACTGAAGCTTTCTTT.